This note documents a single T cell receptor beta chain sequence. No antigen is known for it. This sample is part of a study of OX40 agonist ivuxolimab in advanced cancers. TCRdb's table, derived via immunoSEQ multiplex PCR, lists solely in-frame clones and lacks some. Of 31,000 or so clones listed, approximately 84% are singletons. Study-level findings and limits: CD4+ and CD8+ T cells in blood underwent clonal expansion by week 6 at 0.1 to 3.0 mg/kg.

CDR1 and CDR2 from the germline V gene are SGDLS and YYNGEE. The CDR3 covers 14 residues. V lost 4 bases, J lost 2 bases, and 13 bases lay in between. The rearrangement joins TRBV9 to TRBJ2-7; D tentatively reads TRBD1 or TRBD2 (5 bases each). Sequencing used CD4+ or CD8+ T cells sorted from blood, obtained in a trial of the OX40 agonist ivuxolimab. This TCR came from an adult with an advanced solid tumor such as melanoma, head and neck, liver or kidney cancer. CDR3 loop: CASSPRGGTYEQYF. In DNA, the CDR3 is TGTGCCAGCAGCCCCCGGGGCGGCACCTACGAGCAGTACTTC.